These T cell receptor beta chains were read from a single sample in a study of T cells in Graves' hyperthyroidism and ophthalmopathy. TCRdb processed the multiplex PCR reads anew with MiXCR; each CDR3 protein has one entry. This table has 500,000 or so distinct CDR3 sequences, 17% appearing once. The specimen was blood. The origin of the receptors is a woman aged 18-29 years with Graves' ophthalmopathy. CDR3s leave out the opening cysteine and the closing phenylalanine or tryptophan. A row's size may be missing; if present it is once, few, many or a size class.

clone_size | v_call | cdr3_aa
few | TRBV5-1 | ASSPGTGGLYGYT
. | TRBV11-1 | ASSSGGLAGGSTDTQY
many | TRBV3-1 | ASAGDGYT
many | TRBV12-3/TRBV12-4 | ASSLTGGNTEAF
many | TRBV20-1 | SVDRATYNEQF
. | TRBV6-1 | ASHITSGSYEQY
. | TRBV3-1 | ASSQGAGSGYGYT
many | TRBV5-5 | ASSLGLTLANTEAF
. | TRBV5-1 | ASSPDRVGVATNEKLF
many | TRBV30 | AWSPTGGASGYT